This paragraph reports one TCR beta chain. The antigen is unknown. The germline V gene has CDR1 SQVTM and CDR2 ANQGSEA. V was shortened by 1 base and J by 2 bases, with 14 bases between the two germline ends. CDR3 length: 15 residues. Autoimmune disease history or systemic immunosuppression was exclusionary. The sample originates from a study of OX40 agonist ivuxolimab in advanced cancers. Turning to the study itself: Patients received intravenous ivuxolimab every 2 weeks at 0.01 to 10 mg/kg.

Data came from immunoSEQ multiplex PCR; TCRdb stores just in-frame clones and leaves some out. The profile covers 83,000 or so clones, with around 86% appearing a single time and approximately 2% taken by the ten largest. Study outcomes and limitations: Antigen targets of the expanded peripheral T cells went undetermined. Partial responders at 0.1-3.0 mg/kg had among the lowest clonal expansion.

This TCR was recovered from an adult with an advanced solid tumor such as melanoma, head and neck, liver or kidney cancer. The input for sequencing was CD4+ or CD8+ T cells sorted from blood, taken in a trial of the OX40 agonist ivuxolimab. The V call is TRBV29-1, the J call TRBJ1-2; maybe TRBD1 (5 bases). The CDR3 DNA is TGCAGCGTTGAAGGGGGCAGAGGGTCCAACTATGGCTACACCTTC. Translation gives CSVEGGRGSNYGYTF.